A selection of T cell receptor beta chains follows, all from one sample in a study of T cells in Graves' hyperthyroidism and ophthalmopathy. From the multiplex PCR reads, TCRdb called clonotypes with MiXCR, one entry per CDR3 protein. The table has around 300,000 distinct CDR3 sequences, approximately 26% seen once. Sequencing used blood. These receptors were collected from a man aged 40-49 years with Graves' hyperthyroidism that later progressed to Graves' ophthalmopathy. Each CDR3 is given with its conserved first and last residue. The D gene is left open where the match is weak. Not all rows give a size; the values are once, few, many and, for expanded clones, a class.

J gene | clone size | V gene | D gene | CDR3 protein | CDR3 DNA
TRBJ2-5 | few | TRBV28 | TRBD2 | CASITSGSETQYF | TGTGCCAGCATCACTAGCGGGAGCGAGACCCAGTACTTC
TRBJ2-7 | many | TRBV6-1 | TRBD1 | CASRKSGTGRERYF | TGTGCCAGCAGAAAATCGGGGACAGGGCGCGAGCGGTACTTC
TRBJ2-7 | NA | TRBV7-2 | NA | CASSLHTTYEQYF | TGTGCCAGCAGCTTACACACTACCTACGAGCAGTACTTC
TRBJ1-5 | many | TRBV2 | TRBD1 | CASSEVGTGGGQPQHF | TGTGCCAGCAGTGAAGTCGGGACAGGGGGCGGTCAGCCCCAGCATTTT
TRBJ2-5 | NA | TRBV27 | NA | CASSLYRGGQETQYF | TGTGCCAGCAGTTTATACAGGGGAGGTCAAGAGACCCAGTACTTC
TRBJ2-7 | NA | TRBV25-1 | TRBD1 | CASSGKTGYSYEQYF | TGTGCCAGCAGTGGAAAGACAGGGTACTCCTACGAGCAGTACTTC
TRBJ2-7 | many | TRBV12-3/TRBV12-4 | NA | CASTLGISYEQYF | TGTGCCAGCACCCTCGGAATCTCCTACGAGCAGTACTTC
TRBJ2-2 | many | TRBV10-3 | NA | CAVRTANANTGELFF | TGTGCCGTCAGGACAGCCAACGCGAACACCGGGGAGCTGTTTTTT
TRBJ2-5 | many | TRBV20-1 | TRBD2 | CSARDLSGLAGQETQYF | TGCAGTGCTAGAGATCTGTCGGGACTAGCGGGCCAAGAGACCCAGTACTTC
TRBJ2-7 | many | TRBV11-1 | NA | CASSLFPAGKDYEQYF | TGTGCCAGCAGCTTGTTCCCGGCGGGAAAAGATTACGAGCAGTACTTC
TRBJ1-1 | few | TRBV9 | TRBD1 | CASSDGTGRAEAFF | TGTGCCAGCAGCGATGGGACAGGGCGCGCTGAAGCTTTCTTT
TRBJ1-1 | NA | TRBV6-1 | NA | CASRAGIETEAFF | TGTGCCAGCAGAGCGGGAATTGAAACTGAAGCTTTCTTT
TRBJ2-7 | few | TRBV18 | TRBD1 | CASSPPAGGPYEQYF | TGTGCCAGCTCACCACCGGCAGGGGGCCCCTACGAGCAGTACTTC
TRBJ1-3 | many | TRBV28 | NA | CASSVSWDTRGDTIYF | TGTGCCAGCAGCGTCAGCTGGGACACGCGGGGGGACACCATATATTTT
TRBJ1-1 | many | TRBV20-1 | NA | CSARPTVMNTEAFF | TGCAGTGCTAGACCGACAGTGATGAACACTGAAGCTTTCTTT
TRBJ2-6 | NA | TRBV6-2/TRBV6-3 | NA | CASGTAAANVLTF | TGTGCCAGCGGAACTGCCGCGGCCAACGTCCTGACTTTC
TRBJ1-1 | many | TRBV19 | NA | CASSIWGQNTEAFF | TGTGCCAGTAGTATATGGGGACAGAACACTGAAGCTTTCTTT
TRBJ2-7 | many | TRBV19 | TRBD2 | CASSIPPAGGPGEQYF | TGTGCCAGTAGTATACCCCCAGCGGGAGGGCCCGGCGAGCAGTACTTC
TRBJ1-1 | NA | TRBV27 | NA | CASSSRSTGTNTEAFF | TGTGCCAGCAGTTCCCGCTCGACAGGAACCAACACTGAAGCTTTCTTT
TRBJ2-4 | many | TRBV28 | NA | CASSNRVVKNIQYF | TGTGCCAGCAGTAACCGGGTGGTCAAAAACATTCAGTACTTC
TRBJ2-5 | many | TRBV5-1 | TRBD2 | CASSLAGLAGQETQYF | TGCGCCAGCAGCTTGGCAGGACTAGCGGGACAAGAGACCCAGTACTTC
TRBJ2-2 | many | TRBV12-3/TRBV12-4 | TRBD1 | CASSQNRGRTGELFF | TGTGCCAGCAGTCAAAACAGGGGGAGAACCGGGGAGCTGTTTTTT
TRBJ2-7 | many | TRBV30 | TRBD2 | CAWTEGTSGRLEQYF | TGTGCCTGGACCGAGGGGACTAGCGGCCGTCTAGAGCAGTACTTC
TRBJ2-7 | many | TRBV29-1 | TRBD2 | CSVVAGARAYEQYF | TGCAGCGTTGTAGCGGGAGCCAGGGCCTACGAGCAGTACTTC
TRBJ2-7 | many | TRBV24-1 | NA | CATNWGERNYEQYF | TGTGCCACCAACTGGGGAGAAAGAAACTACGAGCAGTACTTC
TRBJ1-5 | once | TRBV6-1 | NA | CASSSRRDQPQHF | TGTGCCAGCAGCTCACGTAGGGATCAGCCCCAGCATTTT
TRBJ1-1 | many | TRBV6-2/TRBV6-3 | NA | CASRRPGEAFF | TGTGCCAGCAGACGACCGGGAGAAGCTTTCTTT
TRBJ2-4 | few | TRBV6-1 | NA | CASSTRGAGIQYF | TGTGCCAGCAGTACACGGGGGGCCGGCATTCAGTACTTC
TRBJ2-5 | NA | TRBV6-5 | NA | CASSSTGQGGETQYF | TGTGCCAGCAGTTCAACTGGGCAGGGCGGGGAGACCCAGTACTTC
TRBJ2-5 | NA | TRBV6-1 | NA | CASSDIQGTQYF | TGTGCCAGCAGTGACATCCAAGGGACCCAGTACTTC
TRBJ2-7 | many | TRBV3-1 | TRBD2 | CASSQGTTGQYF | TGTGCCAGCAGCCAGGGGACTACCGGGCAGTACTTC
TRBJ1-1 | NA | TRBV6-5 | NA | CASSHLTGGRVEAFF | TGTGCCAGCAGTCACCTCACCGGGGGGCGCGTTGAAGCTTTCTTT
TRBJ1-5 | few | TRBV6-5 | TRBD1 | CASSSSDRGRNQPQHF | TGTGCCAGCAGTTCCTCTGACAGGGGGCGTAATCAGCCCCAGCATTTT
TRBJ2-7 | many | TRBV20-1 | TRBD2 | CSARPGLADYEQYF | TGCAGTGCTAGACCGGGACTAGCGGACTACGAGCAGTACTTC
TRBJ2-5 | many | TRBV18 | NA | CASLYQETQYF | TGTGCCAGCTTGTACCAAGAGACCCAGTACTTC